These 21 T cell receptor beta chains share one sample of origin, sequenced in a study of cytomegalovirus exposure and HLA in healthy donors (dated by TCRdb to about 2017). Receptor libraries were prepared by the immunoSEQ multiplex PCR assay. A mixture of 60 forward primers for TCR Vbeta segments and 13 reverse primers for TCR Jbeta segments was used in the multiplex PCR. TCRdb took over this immuneACCESS table, retaining in-frame rearrangements with V and J assigned. Such tables are incomplete; in checked studies, under half of the missing clones stem from an unresolved V gene, and the remainder is unexplained. The sample profile shows tens of thousands of clones; roughly 79% of them were found once. In total, the top ten clones hold approximately 1.4% of the sample. The source material was PBMCs. The source is a male donor in good health and CMV-seronegative.

The rearrangement uses TRBV6-1 and TRBJ1-3, with 7 positions matching TRBD1. Germline V CDR1 and CDR2: MNHNS, SASEGT. The V gene end was trimmed by 6 bases and the J gene end by 6 bases; junction bases not matched to a gene: 11. CDR3 length: 15 residues. CDR3 sequence (DNA): TGTGCCAGCAGCAGCCGGGACAGACCGAAAAACACCATATATTTT. Its translation is CASSSRDRPKNTIYF.

This sequence joins TRBV9 and TRBJ2-2; 8 bases agree with TRBD2. Looked up from germline, CDR1 is SGDLS and CDR2 is YYNGEE. The CDR3 has 15 amino acids. V trimming: 4 bases; J trimming: 2 bases; junction bases outside the gene matches: 4. As DNA, the CDR3 is TGTGCCAGCAGCCATACTAGCGGAAACACCGGGGAGCTGTTTTTT. Its protein is CASSHTSGNTGELFF.

The chain uses TRBV7-2 and TRBJ1-1; no clear D. V lost 5 bases and J 1 base, leaving 8 bases between the germline ends. CDR1 and CDR2 from the germline V gene are SGHTA and FQGNSA. CDR3 length equals 13 residues. CDR3 in amino acids: CASSGLTNTEAFF. The DNA for the CDR3 is TGTGCCAGCAGCGGACTGACGAACACTGAAGCTTTCTTT. Filled out from reference TRBV7-2 and TRBJ1-1, the complete variable domain reads GAGVSQSPSNKVTEKGKDVELRCDPISGHTALYWYRQSLGQGLEFLIYFQGNSAPDKSGLPSDRFSAERTGGSVSTLTIQRTQQEDSAVYLCASSGLTNTEAFFGQGTRLTVV.

V and J are TRBV13 and TRBJ2-5; perhaps TRBD2 as D (5 bases). V lost 5 bases, J lost 4 bases, and 14 bases lay in between. Germline V gene lookup returns CDR1 PRHDT and CDR2 FYEKMQ (reference sequence). There are 14 residues in the CDR3. The CDR3 loop reads CASSPRGPPETQYF. CDR3 nucleotides: TGTGCCAGCAGCCCTAGAGGGCCGCCAGAGACCCAGTACTTC. The full variable domain, completed using reference TRBV13 and TRBJ2-5, is AAGVIQSPRHLIKEKRETATLKCYPIPRHDTVYWYQQGPGQDPQFLISFYEKMQSDKGSIPDRFSAQQFSDYHSELNMSSLELGDSALYFCASSPRGPPETQYFGPGTRLLVL.

This chain joins TRBV5-1 and TRBJ2-3, with 7 positions matching TRBD2. The germline CDR1 and CDR2 sequences are SGHRS and YFSETQ. The CDR3 extends over 15 amino acids. The J segment lost 3 bases and the V segment lost 1 base, leaving 5 bases of the junction unmatched. The CDR3 loop reads CASSLRAGGTDTQYF. CDR3 sequence (DNA): TGCGCCAGCAGCTTGAGAGCCGGGGGGACAGATACGCAGTATTTT. The whole variable domain, filled in from reference TRBV5-1 and TRBJ2-3, reads KAGVTQTPRYLIKTRGQQVTLSCSPISGHRSVSWYQQTPGQGLQFLFEYFSETQRNKGNFPGRFSGRQFSNSRSEMNVSTLELGDSALYLCASSLRAGGTDTQYFGPGTRLTVL.

This clone was detected a few times. V is TRBV7-9 and J is TRBJ1-3; D is unresolved. V lost 6 bases and J 0 bases, leaving 18 bases between the germline ends. CDR1 and CDR2 (germline): SEHNR, FQNEAQ (reference sequence). The CDR3 spans 17 residues. CDR3 residues: CASSSIPLARSGNTIYF. In DNA, the CDR3 is TGTGCCAGCAGTAGTATCCCCCTAGCGCGCTCTGGAAACACCATATATTTT.

The genes are TRBV20-1 and TRBJ1-2; D possibly corresponds to TRBD1 (5 bases). V was shortened by 7 bases and J by 7 bases, with 13 bases between the two germline ends. Germline CDR1 is DFQATT and CDR2 is SNEGSKA (reference sequence). The CDR3 totals 11 residues. The CDR3 coding sequence is TGCAGTGTTGCCAGGGCTCGTGGCTACACCTTC. Amino acid sequence: CSVARARGYTF.

As DNA, the CDR3 is TGTGCCAGCAGCTTAGTTGGCCCCTCTAGCGGTTCACCCCTCCACTTT. The encoded protein is CASSLVGPSSGSPLHF. V gene TRBV7-2 combines with J gene TRBJ1-6; D not certain. CDR1 and CDR2 from the germline V gene are SGHTA and FQGNSA. CDR3 length: 16 amino acids. Trimming pared 1 base from V and 9 bases from J, leaving 16 bases between.

The rearrangement joins TRBV5-8 to TRBJ2-4; possibly TRBD1 for D (5 bases). Germline-derived CDR1 and CDR2 are SGHTS and YDEGEE. V gave up 2 bases and J gave up 0 bases, with 12 bases separating them. The CDR3 extends over 16 amino acids. The CDR3, as DNA: TGTGCCAGCAGCTTCCGACAGACCCTAGCCAAAAACATTCAGTACTTC. Protein product: CASSFRQTLAKNIQYF.

CDR3 protein: CASNPGQGLVGANVLTF. The CDR3, as DNA: TGTGCCAGTAACCCGGGACAGGGACTTGTTGGGGCCAACGTCCTGACTTTC. The chain recombines TRBV19 with TRBJ2-6, with TRBD1 identical over 9 bases. The trim removed 7 bases at V and 3 bases at J, leaving 10 bases unmatched. The germline V gene has CDR1 LNHDA and CDR2 SQIVND (reference sequence). The CDR3 contains 17 residues.

This clone has only a few counts. The V gene is TRBV6-6, the J gene TRBJ1-5, with D tentatively TRBD1 (6 bases). V lost 6 bases and J 3 bases, leaving 15 bases between the germline ends. The CDR3 is 15 residues long. Germline-derived CDR1 and CDR2 are MNHNY and SVGAGI (reference sequence). The CDR3 sequence: CASSPRWGLNQPQHF. The CDR3 DNA follows: TGTGCCAGCAGCCCTCGTTGGGGGCTCAATCAGCCCCAGCATTTT.

The chain employs TRBV15 and TRBJ2-3, with 11 bases matching TRBD2. There are 17 residues in the CDR3. CDR1 LNHNV and CDR2 YYDKDF come from the germline V gene (reference sequence). Germline trimming cut 2 bases from V and 5 bases from J; bases unmatched to any gene: 9. DNA of the CDR3: TGTGCCACCAGCAGATCCATAGCGGGGGGGCCCAGAGATACGCAGTATTTT. The encoded protein is CATSRSIAGGPRDTQYF. Complete variable domain (other parts from reference TRBV15 and TRBJ2-3): DAMVIQNPRYQVTQFGKPVTLSCSQTLNHNVMYWYQQKSSQAPKLLFHYYDKDFNNEADTPDNFQSRRPNTSFCFLDIRSPGLGDTAMYLCATSRSIAGGPRDTQYFGPGTRLTVL.

This chain uses TRBV7-3 with TRBJ2-2; 8 bases are a match to TRBD1. Germline CDR1 SGHTA, CDR2 FQGTGA. This CDR3 has 16 residues. Trimming removed 6 bases from V and 7 bases from J; junction bases left unmatched: 13. The CDR3 DNA reads TGTGCCAGCAGTCCAGGGTCAGGGGGCAGGATCGGGGAGCTGTTTTTT. Its translation is CASSPGSGGRIGELFF.

This clone was observed once. This sequence joins TRBV7-2 and TRBJ2-1; 7 nucleotides match TRBD1. The CDR3 extends over 14 amino acids. Germline V gives CDR1 SGHTA, CDR2 FQGNSA. The J segment lost 1 base and the V segment lost 7 bases, leaving 4 bases of the junction unmatched. CDR3 bases: TGTGCCAGCACTCAGGGGGTTTCCTACAATGAGCAGTTCTTC. Encoded protein: CASTQGVSYNEQFF.

The table lists this clone with a count of one. V is TRBV25-1 and J is TRBJ1-1, with 9 bases that match TRBD1. CDR1 and CDR2 (germline): MGHDK, SYGVNS. The CDR3 length is 14 residues. V lost 4 bases and J lost 10; bases outside the gene matches: 10. CDR3 sequence reads: CASSGPGTGSRAFF. The CDR3, as DNA: TGTGCCAGCAGTGGGCCCGGGACAGGGTCTCGAGCTTTCTTT.

In this sample, this clone turned up once. The rearrangement joins TRBV28 to TRBJ1-1; 9 bases line up with TRBD1. The CDR3 covers 17 residues. Per germline, CDR1 MDHEN and CDR2 SYDVKM. V shed 8 bases and J 0 bases; nucleotides not matched to a gene: 13. DNA of the CDR3: TGTGCCAGCGAGGGACCCGGGACAGGGTTAATGAACACTGAAGCTTTCTTT. It specifies CASEGPGTGLMNTEAFF.

V and J are TRBV27 and TRBJ2-2; TRBD1 matches 9 bases. The CDR3 has 12 residues. V shed 8 bases and J 9 bases; nucleotides not matched to a gene: 4. The V gene's germline CDR1 is MNHEY and CDR2 SMNVEV (reference sequence). CDR3 nucleotide sequence: TGTGCCAGCGGAACAGGGGGCCGGGAGCTGTTTTTT. The encoded protein is CASGTGGRELFF.

The CDR3 loop reads CASSSRQGRRNTEAFF. The CDR3, as DNA: TGTGCCAGCAGCTCCCGACAGGGGAGGCGAAACACTGAAGCTTTCTTT. The chain carries TRBV7-2 and TRBJ1-1, with 8 bases identical to TRBD1. V dropped 4 bases and J dropped 2; count of bases not matched to a gene: 9. Germline CDR1 is SGHTA and CDR2 is FQGNSA. The CDR3 contains 16 residues. The variable domain in full, with the rest retrieved from reference TRBV7-2 and TRBJ1-1, is GAGVSQSPSNKVTEKGKDVELRCDPISGHTALYWYRQSLGQGLEFLIYFQGNSAPDKSGLPSDRFSAERTGGSVSTLTIQRTQQEDSAVYLCASSSRQGRRNTEAFFGQGTRLTVV.

V and J are TRBV7-9 and TRBJ2-7; 9 bases line up with TRBD1. Germline V gene data show CDR1 as SEHNR and CDR2 as FQNEAQ (reference sequence). V dropped 1 base and J dropped 3; count of bases not matched to a gene: 7. The CDR3 runs to 16 residues. The CDR3 coding sequence is TGTGCCAGCAGCTTAGTTTCGGGGGACAGGGACTACGAGCAGTACTTC. It codes for CASSLVSGDRDYEQYF.

The chain couples TRBV28 to TRBJ1-1; 12 nucleotides agree with TRBD1. Trimming at V came to 7 bases and at J to 5 bases, leaving 14 bases not matched to a gene. The CDR3 consists of 17 residues. Germline CDR1 MDHEN, CDR2 SYDVKM. CDR3 sequence (DNA): TGTGCCAGCATCCCGCCGGGACAGGGGGCGCTAGGGACTGAAGCTTTCTTT. Protein: CASIPPGQGALGTEAFF.

The chain has TRBV6-4 and TRBJ1-1; 8 positions agree with TRBD1. The CDR3 spans 14 residues. J gave up 8 bases and V 4 bases, and 9 bases lay outside the gene matches. Germline V CDR1 and CDR2: MRHNA, SNTAGT. The CDR3 region has the DNA TGTGCCAGCAGTGCGTCCCCCAGGACAGGGGAAGCTTTCTTT. It translates to CASSASPRTGEAFF.